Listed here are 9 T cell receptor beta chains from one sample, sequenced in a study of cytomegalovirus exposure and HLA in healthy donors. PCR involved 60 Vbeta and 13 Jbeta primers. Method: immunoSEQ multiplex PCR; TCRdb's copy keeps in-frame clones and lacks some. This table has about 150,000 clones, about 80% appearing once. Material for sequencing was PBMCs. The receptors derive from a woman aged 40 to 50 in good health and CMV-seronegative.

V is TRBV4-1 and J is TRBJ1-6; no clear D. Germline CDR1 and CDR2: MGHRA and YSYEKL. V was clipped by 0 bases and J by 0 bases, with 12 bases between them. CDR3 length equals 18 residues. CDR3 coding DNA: TGCGCCAGCAGCCAAGATAGGCAGGCTAACTCCTATAATTCACCCCTCCACTTT. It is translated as CASSQDRQANSYNSPLHF.

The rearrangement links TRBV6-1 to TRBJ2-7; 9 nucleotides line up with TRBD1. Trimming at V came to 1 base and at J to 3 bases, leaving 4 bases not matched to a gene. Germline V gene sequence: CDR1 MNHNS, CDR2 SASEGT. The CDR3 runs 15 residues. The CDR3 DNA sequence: TGTGCCAGCAGTGAAGTGATGGGACAGGGCTACGAGCAGTACTTC. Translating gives CASSEVMGQGYEQYF.

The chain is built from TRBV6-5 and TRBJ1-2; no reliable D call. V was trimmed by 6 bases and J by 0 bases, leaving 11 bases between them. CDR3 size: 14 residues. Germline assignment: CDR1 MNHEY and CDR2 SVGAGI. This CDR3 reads CASRRQTPNYGYTF. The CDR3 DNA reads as TGTGCCAGCAGACGACAAACTCCTAACTATGGCTACACCTTC.

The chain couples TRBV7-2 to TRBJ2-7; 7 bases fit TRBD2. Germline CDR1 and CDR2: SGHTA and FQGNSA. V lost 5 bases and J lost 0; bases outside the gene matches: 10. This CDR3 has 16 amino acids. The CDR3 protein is CASSRSVASGSYEQYF. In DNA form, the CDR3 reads TGTGCCAGCAGCCGATCTGTGGCTAGCGGCTCCTACGAGCAGTACTTC.

CDR3 region: CASSLAGELETQYF. In DNA form, the CDR3 reads TGTGCCAGCAGCTTGGCAGGGGAATTAGAGACCCAGTACTTC. The chain carries TRBV5-8 and TRBJ2-5; D is possibly TRBD1 (6 bases). V lost 0 bases to trimming and J lost 4 bases, with 10 bases between them. CDR1 and CDR2 from the germline V gene are SGHTS and YDEGEE. The CDR3 runs to 14 residues.

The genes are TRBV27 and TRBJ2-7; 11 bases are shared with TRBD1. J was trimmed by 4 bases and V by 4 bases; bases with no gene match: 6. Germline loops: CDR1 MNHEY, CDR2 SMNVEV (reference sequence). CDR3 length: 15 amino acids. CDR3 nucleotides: TGTGCCAGCAGTTCATGGACAGGGGGCGGGTACGAGCAGTACTTC. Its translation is CASSSWTGGGYEQYF.

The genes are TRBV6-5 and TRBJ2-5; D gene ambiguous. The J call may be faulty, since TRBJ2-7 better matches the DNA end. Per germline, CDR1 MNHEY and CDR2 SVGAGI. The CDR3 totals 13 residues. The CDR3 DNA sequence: TGTGCCAGCAGTTACTTTGGAGACTACGAGCAGTACTTC. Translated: CASSYFGDYEQYF.

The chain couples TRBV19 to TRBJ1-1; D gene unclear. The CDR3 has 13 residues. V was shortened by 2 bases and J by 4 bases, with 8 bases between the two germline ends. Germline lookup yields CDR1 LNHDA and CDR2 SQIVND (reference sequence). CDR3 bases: TGTGCCAGTAGTATAAAGCCTGGCACTGAAGCTTTCTTT. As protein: CASSIKPGTEAFF.

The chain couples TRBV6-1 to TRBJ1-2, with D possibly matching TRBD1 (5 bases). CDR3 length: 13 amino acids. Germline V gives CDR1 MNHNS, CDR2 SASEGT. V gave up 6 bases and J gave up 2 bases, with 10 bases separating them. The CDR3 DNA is TGTGCCAGCAGGTCGACAGTAAACTATGGCTACACCTTC. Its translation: CASRSTVNYGYTF.